The rows below give T cell receptor beta chains drawn from one sample of a study of cytomegalovirus exposure and HLA in healthy donors. Repertoires were generated with immunoSEQ multiplex PCR, while TCRdb's copy carries only in-frame clones and drops some. The top ten clones hold 6.3% of a sample with 200,000 or so clones, around 75% of them seen once. The specimen sequenced was PBMCs. These receptor sequences come from a middle-aged man in good health and CMV-seropositive. Both conserved end residues are part of each CDR3. Fields, in order: clone size, V gene, J gene, D gene, CDR3 DNA, CDR3 protein. D genes are given only for firm matches. The size field is filled for only some rows; it gives once, few, many or a size class.

abundance: .; v_gene: TRBV5-1; j_gene: TRBJ2-3; d_gene: .; CDR3nt: TGCGCCAGCAGCTTGCGACAACCCACAAATACGCAGTATTTT; CDR3aa: CASSLRQPTNTQYF
abundance: .; v_gene: TRBV7-2; j_gene: TRBJ2-1; d_gene: .; CDR3nt: TGTGCCAGCAGCTTACGGCGGGGCGGGGCTTACAATGAGCAGTTCTTC; CDR3aa: CASSLRRGGAYNEQFF
abundance: .; v_gene: TRBV6-1; j_gene: TRBJ1-4; d_gene: .; CDR3nt: TGTGCCAGCAGTGATCTCGGTGAAAAACTGTTTTTT; CDR3aa: CASSDLGEKLFF
abundance: once; v_gene: TRBV2; j_gene: TRBJ1-2; d_gene: .; CDR3nt: TGTGCCAGCAGTGAAGCGTATGGCGGGAGAGGCTATGGCTACACCTTC; CDR3aa: CASSEAYGGRGYGYTF
abundance: few; v_gene: TRBV6-6; j_gene: TRBJ1-1; d_gene: .; CDR3nt: TGTGCCAGCAGCCAGGGTCACCGACCTGAAGCTTTCTTT; CDR3aa: CASSQGHRPEAFF
abundance: .; v_gene: TRBV7-2; j_gene: TRBJ2-7; d_gene: .; CDR3nt: TGTGCCAGCAGCTACTCCACTCCCCCAGCGGGTATTGGCTACGAGCAGTACTTC; CDR3aa: CASSYSTPPAGIGYEQYF
abundance: .; v_gene: TRBV28; j_gene: TRBJ2-1; d_gene: .; CDR3nt: TGTGCCAGCATTGTCAGGGCGAGGGGGAGTAATGAGCAGTTCTTC; CDR3aa: CASIVRARGSNEQFF
abundance: .; v_gene: TRBV19; j_gene: TRBJ2-2; d_gene: .; CDR3nt: TGTGCCAGTAGTGCCACCTCACAGGGTAAAGCCGGGGAGCTGTTTTTT; CDR3aa: CASSATSQGKAGELFF
abundance: .; v_gene: TRBV6-5; j_gene: TRBJ1-5; d_gene: .; CDR3nt: TGTGCCAGCAGTTACGCAGCGGGCAATCAGCCCCAGCATTTT; CDR3aa: CASSYAAGNQPQHF
abundance: .; v_gene: TRBV7-3; j_gene: TRBJ2-3; d_gene: TRBD2; CDR3nt: TGTGCCAGCAGCGCTAGCGGGGGCAGCAGGACAGATACGCAGTATTTT; CDR3aa: CASSASGGSRTDTQYF
abundance: .; v_gene: TRBV5-1; j_gene: TRBJ1-1; d_gene: .; CDR3nt: TGCGCCAGCAGCTCAGGGGTGGGAACTGAAGCTTTCTTT; CDR3aa: CASSSGVGTEAFF
abundance: .; v_gene: TRBV9; j_gene: TRBJ1-2; d_gene: .; CDR3nt: TGTGCCAGCAGCCTACAGGGTTATAACTATGGCTACACCTTC; CDR3aa: CASSLQGYNYGYTF
abundance: .; v_gene: TRBV5-1; j_gene: TRBJ1-1; d_gene: .; CDR3nt: TGCGCCAGCAGCTTGGGGCCAACTGAAGCTTTCTTT; CDR3aa: CASSLGPTEAFF
abundance: .; v_gene: TRBV9; j_gene: TRBJ2-3; d_gene: TRBD2; CDR3nt: TGTGCCAGCAGCGTAGCAGCGGGGGTCACAGATACGCAGTATTTT; CDR3aa: CASSVAAGVTDTQYF
abundance: .; v_gene: TRBV11-2; j_gene: TRBJ1-5; d_gene: .; CDR3nt: TGTGCCAGCAGCTTTGGAGGGACTCAGCCCCAGCATTTT; CDR3aa: CASSFGGTQPQHF
abundance: once; v_gene: TRBV7-9; j_gene: TRBJ2-7; d_gene: .; CDR3nt: TGTGCCAGCAGCTTAGGCAGGAGGCGAGAGCAGTACTTC; CDR3aa: CASSLGRRREQYF
abundance: .; v_gene: TRBV6-1; j_gene: TRBJ2-7; d_gene: TRBD2; CDR3nt: TGTGCCAGCAGTGCCCCGGTTAGCGGGGGAGGTTACTACGAGCAGTACTTC; CDR3aa: CASSAPVSGGGYYEQYF
abundance: .; v_gene: TRBV27; j_gene: TRBJ2-2; d_gene: .; CDR3nt: TGTGCCAGCAGTTTATCGTGGCCGATCACCGGGGAGCTGTTTTTT; CDR3aa: CASSLSWPITGELFF
abundance: .; v_gene: TRBV6-6; j_gene: TRBJ2-7; d_gene: .; CDR3nt: TGTGCCAGCAGGCAGAGCAGGGGATCCTACGAGCAGTACTTC; CDR3aa: CASRQSRGSYEQYF
abundance: .; v_gene: TRBV7-9; j_gene: TRBJ1-5; d_gene: .; CDR3nt: TGTGCCAGCAGCCTCGACAGCCATAGCAATCAGCCCCAGCATTTT; CDR3aa: CASSLDSHSNQPQHF
abundance: .; v_gene: TRBV15; j_gene: TRBJ2-2; d_gene: TRBD1; CDR3nt: TGTGCCACCAGCAGAGATAGGGGACAGGCTAACACCGGGGAGCTGTTTTTT; CDR3aa: CATSRDRGQANTGELFF
abundance: .; v_gene: TRBV7-2; j_gene: TRBJ2-7; d_gene: TRBD1; CDR3nt: TGTGCCAGCAGCGAGGGACAGGATGTCTCCTACGAGCAGTACTTC; CDR3aa: CASSEGQDVSYEQYF
abundance: .; v_gene: TRBV11-2; j_gene: TRBJ2-5; d_gene: TRBD2; CDR3nt: TGTGCCAGCAGCTTAGGTGTCGCGGGGGTAGAGACCCAGTACTTC; CDR3aa: CASSLGVAGVETQYF
abundance: .; v_gene: TRBV5-1; j_gene: TRBJ2-3; d_gene: .; CDR3nt: TGCGCCAGCACCCTAGTGGGGGCCGCGGCAGATACGCAGTATTTT; CDR3aa: CASTLVGAAADTQYF
abundance: .; v_gene: TRBV5-1; j_gene: TRBJ1-2; d_gene: TRBD1; CDR3nt: TGCGCCAGCAGCCCGGGGACAGGGGTTAACTATGGCTACACCTTC; CDR3aa: CASSPGTGVNYGYTF
abundance: once; v_gene: TRBV28; j_gene: TRBJ1-1; d_gene: .; CDR3nt: TGTGCCAGCAGTCGGGGGAACACTGAAGCTTTCTTT; CDR3aa: CASSRGNTEAFF
abundance: few; v_gene: TRBV4-3; j_gene: TRBJ1-1; d_gene: .; CDR3nt: TGCGCCAGCAGCCCAGCCCATTCCGGGGGCACTGAAGCTTTCTTT; CDR3aa: CASSPAHSGGTEAFF
abundance: .; v_gene: TRBV19; j_gene: TRBJ2-2; d_gene: .; CDR3nt: TGTGCCGGCTCGTCAGGGGGGAGGAGCACCGGGGAGCTGTTTTTT; CDR3aa: CAGSSGGRSTGELFF
abundance: .; v_gene: TRBV9; j_gene: TRBJ1-1; d_gene: .; CDR3nt: TGTGCCAGCAGCCCAACTCTGGGCGAAGCTTTCTTT; CDR3aa: CASSPTLGEAFF
abundance: .; v_gene: TRBV10-3; j_gene: TRBJ1-2; d_gene: .; CDR3nt: TGTGCCACGCGCACAGGGAACTATGGCTACACCTTC; CDR3aa: CATRTGNYGYTF
abundance: .; v_gene: TRBV7-2; j_gene: TRBJ2-1; d_gene: .; CDR3nt: TGTGCCAGCAGCATCCTAGTCGCAGACAATGAGCAGTTCTTC; CDR3aa: CASSILVADNEQFF
abundance: .; v_gene: TRBV29-1; j_gene: TRBJ2-7; d_gene: TRBD1; CDR3nt: TGCAGCGTTGGAAAACAGGGGAGTAGCGAGCAGTACTTC; CDR3aa: CSVGKQGSSEQYF
abundance: .; v_gene: TRBV5-4; j_gene: TRBJ2-1; d_gene: TRBD1; CDR3nt: TGTGCCAGCAGCCTCACAGGGGGAGTGGAATATGAGCAGTTCTTC; CDR3aa: CASSLTGGVEYEQFF
abundance: .; v_gene: TRBV2; j_gene: TRBJ2-7; d_gene: .; CDR3nt: TGTGCCAGCAGTGCCTCATACAGCCCCTACGAGCAGTACTTC; CDR3aa: CASSASYSPYEQYF
abundance: .; v_gene: TRBV5-1; j_gene: TRBJ1-6; d_gene: .; CDR3nt: TGCGCCAGCAGCTTGGCCGGACTGAATTCACCCCTCCACTTT; CDR3aa: CASSLAGLNSPLHF
abundance: .; v_gene: TRBV7-9; j_gene: TRBJ2-7; d_gene: .; CDR3nt: TGTGCCAGCAGCTTAAACCCCCAAGGTAATCAGGACGAGCAGTACTTC; CDR3aa: CASSLNPQGNQDEQYF
abundance: .; v_gene: TRBV13; j_gene: TRBJ1-3; d_gene: .; CDR3nt: TGTGCCAGCAGCTCATTAGGGAGCTCTGGAAACACCATATATTTT; CDR3aa: CASSSLGSSGNTIYF
abundance: .; v_gene: TRBV30; j_gene: TRBJ2-2; d_gene: TRBD2; CDR3nt: TGTGCCTGGAGTCCCTATCTAGCGGCAAACACCGGGGAGCTGTTTTTT; CDR3aa: CAWSPYLAANTGELFF
abundance: .; v_gene: TRBV27; j_gene: TRBJ1-4; d_gene: .; CDR3nt: TGTGCCAGCAGTTTAGTGCGGCAGGGAGGCGAAAAACTGTTTTTT; CDR3aa: CASSLVRQGGEKLFF
abundance: .; v_gene: TRBV5-1; j_gene: TRBJ1-1; d_gene: .; CDR3nt: TGCGCCAGCAGCTTGTCAGGGGCGAACACTGAAGCTTTCTTT; CDR3aa: CASSLSGANTEAFF
abundance: .; v_gene: TRBV6-5; j_gene: TRBJ1-3; d_gene: .; CDR3nt: TGTGCCAGCAGCCGTGGAAACACCATATATTTT; CDR3aa: CASSRGNTIYF
abundance: .; v_gene: TRBV20-1; j_gene: TRBJ2-5; d_gene: TRBD2; CDR3nt: TGCAGTGCGGGGGGGTCAGAGACCCAGTACTTC; CDR3aa: CSAGGSETQYF
abundance: .; v_gene: TRBV21-1; j_gene: TRBJ1-1; d_gene: .; CDR3nt: TGTGCCAGCAGCAGAGGGGGACACCCAGAAGGCACTGAAGCTTTCTTT; CDR3aa: CASSRGGHPEGTEAFF
abundance: .; v_gene: TRBV2; j_gene: TRBJ2-7; d_gene: TRBD1; CDR3nt: TGTGCCAGCAACCTAGACAGGGGCAAGCAGTACTTC; CDR3aa: CASNLDRGKQYF
abundance: .; v_gene: TRBV13; j_gene: TRBJ2-5; d_gene: TRBD2; CDR3nt: TGTGCCAGCAGCCCTGGACTAGCGGGGCCGTTAGAAGAGACCCAGTACTTC; CDR3aa: CASSPGLAGPLEETQYF
abundance: .; v_gene: TRBV5-4; j_gene: TRBJ2-7; d_gene: .; CDR3nt: TGTGCCAGCAGCTTGCAGGGGAGCTCCTACGAGCAGTACTTC; CDR3aa: CASSLQGSSYEQYF
abundance: .; v_gene: TRBV6-1; j_gene: TRBJ2-1; d_gene: TRBD1; CDR3nt: TGTGCCAGCAGTGACGGACAGGGGGCGCGGAATGAGCAGTTCTTC; CDR3aa: CASSDGQGARNEQFF